Shown below are 21 T cell receptor beta chains from a single sample sequenced in a study of response to subunit inactivated influenza vaccine. TCRdb ran MiXCR on the RT-PCR reads and lists one entry per CDR3 protein. The sample has about 800,000 distinct CDR3 sequences, around 20% seen once; the top ten hold roughly 10%. This specimen was PBMCs from blood, taken about 5 days after vaccination. Receptor source: a man between 50 and 59 years old who received an inactivated influenza vaccine.

This clonotype was observed a handful of times. The chain is built from TRBV6-2 or TRBV6-3 and TRBJ1-1, with a tentative D call TRBD1 (6 bases). Germline CDR1 reads MNHEY; CDR2 reads SVGEGT. The CDR3 is 13 amino acids. Trimming left V 7 bases short and J 5 bases short, with 14 bases between. DNA for the CDR3: TGTGCCAGCACTCAAAACAGGGTAACTGAAGCTTTCTTT. Its protein is CASTQNRVTEAFF.

This chain uses TRBV20-1 with TRBJ2-7; TRBD2 is a possible D gene (8 bases). The CDR3 runs 16 residues. Per the germline V gene, CDR1 is DFQATT and CDR2 is SNEGSKA (reference sequence). V gave up 3 bases and J gave up 3 bases, with 21 bases separating them. The CDR3 loop reads CSASPHGGAGGYEQYF. CDR3 sequence (DNA): TGCAGTGCTAGTCCCCACGGGGGGGCAGGGGGCTACGAGCAGTACTTC.

A few counts support this clonotype. The gene calls are TRBV10-3 and TRBJ2-5; no clear D gene. This CDR3 comprises 11 residues. CDR1 ENHRY and CDR2 SYGVKD come from the germline V gene. V lost 7 bases to trimming and J lost 3 bases, with 6 bases between them. The CDR3 sequence: CAIKGEETQYF. The CDR3 nucleotides read TGTGCCATCAAAGGAGAAGAGACCCAGTACTTC.

The chain combines TRBV3-1 with TRBJ2-1, with TRBD2 as a possible D gene (5 bases). V was cut by 4 bases and J by 5 bases, with 21 bases left in between. The CDR3 extends over 17 amino acids. Germline V CDR1 and CDR2: LGHDT, YNNKEL (reference sequence). CDR3 amino acids: CASSPPGHLGLNNEQFF. The CDR3 bases are TGTGCCAGCAGCCCACCGGGCCACTTAGGACTTAACAATGAGCAGTTCTTC.

This clonotype occurred a few times. This chain connects TRBV6-2 or TRBV6-3 to TRBJ2-3, with D maybe TRBD2 (5 bases). The V gene's germline CDR1 is MNHEY and CDR2 SVGEGT. V lost 6 bases and J lost 10, with 14 bases in between. The CDR3 is 12 residues long. The CDR3: CASSDYFVAQYF. CDR3 DNA sequence: TGTGCCAGCAGCGACTACTTCGTGGCGCAGTATTTT.

This clonotype has ten or more counts. The V gene is TRBV7-2, the J gene TRBJ2-3, with D possibly TRBD1 on 5 matching bases. Germline CDR1 is SGHTA and CDR2 is FQGNSA. This CDR3 is 15 amino acids long. V shed 0 bases and J shed 5 bases, with 12 bases lying between them. For the CDR3, the DNA is TGTGCCAGCAGCTTAGCCGTAGGGGTGGGAGATACGCAGTATTTT. Protein product: CASSLAVGVGDTQYF.

CDR3 DNA sequence: TGCAGTGCCCTAGCGGGAGCGCCCTACGAGCAGTACTTC. Protein: CSALAGAPYEQYF. The chain recombines TRBV20-1 with TRBJ2-7; 10 bases fit TRBD2. V gave up 6 bases and J gave up 2 bases; unmatched junction bases: 4. The germline V gene encodes CDR1 DFQATT and CDR2 SNEGSKA (reference sequence). The CDR3 totals 13 residues.

This clonotype was observed a handful of times. The rearrangement uses TRBV7-2 and TRBJ2-7, with 8 bases matching TRBD1. CDR3 length: 15 residues. The J segment lost 3 bases and the V segment lost 4 bases, leaving 8 bases of the junction unmatched. CDR1 is SGHTA and CDR2 is FQGNSA in the germline V gene. The CDR3 DNA reads as TGTGCCAGCAGCTGGGACAGGACAACAATCTACGAGCAGTACTTC. It specifies CASSWDRTTIYEQYF.

This clonotype has at least ten counts. This chain connects TRBV20-1 to TRBJ1-2, with D unresolved. Germline lookup yields CDR1 DFQATT and CDR2 SNEGSKA (reference sequence). This CDR3 region has 10 residues. Trimming took 1 base from V and 5 from J, leaving 2 bases between them. DNA of the CDR3: TGCAGTGCTAGAGCATATGGCTACACCTTC. Its protein is CSARAYGYTF.

The V call is TRBV24-1, the J call TRBJ2-1; 7 bases align to TRBD1. V lost 3 bases, J lost 5 bases, and 9 bases stayed unmatched. The CDR3 has 16 residues. The germline V gene encodes CDR1 KGHDR and CDR2 SFDVKD. The CDR3 reads CATSDPTGNINNEQFF. The CDR3 bases are TGTGCCACCAGTGATCCGACAGGGAATATCAACAATGAGCAGTTCTTC.

The rearrangement uses TRBV20-1 and TRBJ1-1; 7 bases are a match to TRBD1. Losses at the gene ends were 6 bases for V and 0 bases for J; bases not matched to a gene: 10. This CDR3 has 15 amino acids. CDR1 and CDR2 (germline): DFQATT, SNEGSKA (reference sequence). The CDR3 nucleotides read TGCAGTGCCCGGGACAGTAGGGCTGTGAACACTGAAGCTTTCTTT. It specifies CSARDSRAVNTEAFF.

This clonotype came up many times. V and J are TRBV11-2 and TRBJ1-6, with 7 positions matching TRBD1. V lost 1 base to trimming and J lost 8 bases; unmatched junction nucleotides: 8. CDR1 and CDR2 from the germline V gene are SGHAT and FQNNGV. The CDR3 extends over 16 amino acids. The CDR3 here is CASSLVGGTAYSPLHF. The CDR3 DNA is TGTGCCAGCAGCTTAGTAGGAGGGACAGCTTATTCACCCCTCCACTTT.

This rearrangement joins TRBV4-3 to TRBJ2-7; maybe TRBD2 (7 bases). Trimming took 0 bases from V and 4 from J, leaving 13 bases between them. The CDR3 has 15 amino acids. The germline CDR1 and CDR2 sequences are LGHNA and YSLEER. The CDR3 loop is CASSQDTRGGYEQYF. Here the CDR3 DNA reads TGCGCCAGCAGCCAAGATACGAGGGGGGGGTACGAGCAGTACTTC.

This clonotype was counted many times. The V call is TRBV7-9, the J call TRBJ2-5; no clear D. Germline V gene lookup returns CDR1 SEHNR and CDR2 FQNEAQ (reference sequence). V shed 8 bases and J shed 2 bases, with 6 bases lying between them. The CDR3 has 11 amino acids. CDR3 sequence reads: CASGHQETQYF. The CDR3 DNA is TGTGCCAGCGGGCATCAAGAGACCCAGTACTTC.

The sample holds a few counts of this clonotype. The chain recombines TRBV5-1 with TRBJ2-2; 10 bases match TRBD2. V trimming: 0 bases; J trimming: 5 bases; junction bases outside the gene matches: 4. Per germline, CDR1 SGHRS and CDR2 YFSETQ. There are 16 residues in the CDR3. Written as DNA, the CDR3 is TGCGCCAGCAGCTTGGTCGAACTAGCGGGGACCGGGGAGCTGTTTTTT. Protein product: CASSLVELAGTGELFF.

The rearrangement uses TRBV6-1 and TRBJ2-2; D is uncertain. The length of the CDR3 is 15 residues. Germline-derived CDR1 and CDR2 are MNHNS and SASEGT. Trimming took 6 bases from V and 5 from J, leaving 16 bases between them. CDR3 bases: TGTGCCAGCAGGGCCGGGCTCCTGTCTACCGGGGAGCTGTTTTTT. It codes for CASRAGLLSTGELFF.

V is TRBV7-2 and J is TRBJ2-3; D is ambiguous. Germline loops: CDR1 SGHTA, CDR2 FQGNSA. This CDR3 spans 16 amino acids. Trimming left V 0 bases short and J 1 base short, with 11 bases between. For the CDR3, the DNA is TGTGCCAGCAGCTTAGCTGTGGGAAGGGGCACAGATACGCAGTATTTT. Protein sequence: CASSLAVGRGTDTQYF.

The chain combines TRBV7-2 with TRBJ2-7, with D maybe TRBD2 (5 bases). Trimming left V 2 bases short and J 3 bases short, with 11 bases between. Germline assignment: CDR1 SGHTA and CDR2 FQGNSA. This CDR3 region has 14 residues. CDR3 nucleotide sequence: TGTGCCAGCAGCTTACTTCCTCGGGACTACGAGCAGTACTTC. It encodes CASSLLPRDYEQYF.

A few counts support this clonotype. This sequence joins TRBV5-5 and TRBJ2-5, with 9 bases lining up with TRBD2. The CDR3 consists of 15 residues. Per germline, CDR1 SGHKS and CDR2 YYEKEE (reference sequence). The trim removed 1 base at V and 5 bases at J, leaving 6 bases unmatched. The CDR3 DNA reads TGTGCCAGCAGCTTGTTTGCTAGCGGGGTGGAGACCCAGTACTTC. Its protein is CASSLFASGVETQYF.

The CDR3 loop reads CASTQDSSYNEQFF. CDR3 in DNA: TGTGCCAGCACACAGGACAGCTCCTACAATGAGCAGTTCTTC. V usage is TRBV5-5 and J usage is TRBJ2-1, with D possibly matching TRBD1 (6 bases). V was clipped by 6 bases and J by 0 bases, with 10 bases between them. Germline lookup yields CDR1 SGHKS and CDR2 YYEKEE (reference sequence). The length of the CDR3 is 14 residues. The variable domain in full, with the rest retrieved from reference TRBV5-5 and TRBJ2-1, is DAGVTQSPTHLIKTRGQQVTLRCSPISGHKSVSWYQQVLGQGPQFIFQYYEKEERGRGNFPDRFSARQFPNYSSELNVNALLLGDSALYLCASTQDSSYNEQFFGPGTRLTVL.

The rearrangement joins TRBV18 to TRBJ2-7, with TRBD1 matching over 8 bases. Germline V gives CDR1 KGHSH, CDR2 LQKENI. The CDR3 totals 15 residues. Trimming took 3 bases from V and 3 from J; bases not matched to a gene: 7. The CDR3 DNA reads TGTGCCAGCTCACCCCTGGACAGGGATTACTACGAGCAGTACTTC. Residues: CASSPLDRDYYEQYF.